The sequence of this T cell receptor beta chain was determined in a study of T-cell memory formation after mild COVID-19. Overall study findings and caveats: Second-wave clones with a day 37 peak had unconfirmed SARS-CoV-2 specificity. The finding that pre-infection memory included some responding clones suggested that cross-reactive memory joined.

TCRdb redid the calling of the 5' RACE reads with MiXCR, one entry per CDR3 protein. The sample gives 350,000 to 450,000 distinct CDR3 sequences, around 28% of which show up once; less than 15% is in the top ten. This clonotype came up many times. Its cognate antigen is unknown. The CDR3 loop spans 13 amino acids. CDR1 is KGHSH and CDR2 is LQKENI in the germline V gene. The V end lost 6 bases, the J end lost 5 bases, and 11 bases lay between the germline ends. Sequencing was performed on PBMCs or a T cell subset sorted from them (not recorded which). This receptor was identified in an adult woman who had mild COVID-19 (a few samples of this study predate the infection). Cell type and time point are not known. The chain couples TRBV18 to TRBJ1-5, with D hard to call. The DNA for the CDR3 is TGTGCCAGCTCCCGCTTAGCAGATCAGCCCCAGCATTTT. This translates into CASSRLADQPQHF.